The entry below gives a single T cell receptor beta chain sequence along with its context. Its antigen is unidentified. The data are from a study of vaccination effects on CD4 cells after COVID-19. Turning to the study itself: Antigen-specific CD4+ T cells were first expanded with viral peptide pools by the ViraFEST assay and only then sequenced.

Germline lookup yields CDR1 LGHDT and CDR2 YNNKEL (reference sequence). This CDR3 is built from 13 residues. The J segment lost 6 bases and the V segment lost 1 base, leaving 1 base of the junction unmatched. Researchers isolated CD4+ T cells once roughly ten days of culture had elapsed. The participants, recipients of two vaccine doses, got either BNT162b2 or mRNA-1273. Absence of prior SARS-CoV-2 infection characterized the vaccine recipients, who showed negative nucleocapsid antibodies. On both days 3 and 7, half of the culture medium was replaced with IL-2 medium. TCRdb keeps only in-frame clones here, not all; method: immunoSEQ multiplex PCR. There are about 40,000 clones in the sample; 55% to 80% occur only once, and about 7.7% lies in the top ten. Findings of the study overall: At late timepoints after vaccination, vaccine- and infection-induced clones shrank markedly.

Here the sequenced sample was CD4+ T cells from PBMCs cultured without peptide, taken after COVID-19 vaccination. The source of this sequence is a human donor who received a COVID-19 vaccine. The gene calls are TRBV3-1 (or the pseudogene TRBV3-2) and TRBJ1-2, with TRBD1 matching 8 bases. CDR3 sequence: CASSQGDRNGYTF. In DNA, the CDR3 is TGTGCCAGCAGCCAAGGGGACAGGAATGGCTACACCTTC.